This entry describes one T cell receptor (beta chain). Its target is not known. The data stem from a study of Ad26.COV2.S vaccination and SARS-CoV-2 variants. Background on the study: Ad26.COV2.S arm of COV1001 included the donor. By the intramuscular route, Ad26.COV2.S was given once, or twice 56 days apart.

Study results and caveats: Breadth measured for non-spike TCRs was similar across vaccine and placebo recipients.

Indicated treatment: around 19 received Ad26.COV2.S at low or high dose, single or two shots; about 5 received placebo; per-sample allocation not given. The samples were gathered on day 63 after the first injection of vaccine or placebo. The ends were cut back, 4 bases at V and 5 bases at J, with 17 bases in the middle. There are 16 residues in the CDR3. CDR1 and CDR2 from the germline V gene are WSHSY and SAAADI. Here immunoSEQ multiplex PCR was the method, and the copy in TCRdb shows in-frame clones only, minus some. The sample contains 240,000 or so clones, roughly 90% of which appear only once. Here the sequenced sample was peripheral blood, taken in a trial of Ad26.COV2.S vaccine versus placebo. V gene TRBV10-2 combines with J gene TRBJ2-2, with D perhaps TRBD1 or TRBD2 (6 bases each). This TCR was sampled from a person aged 18-65 years who received the Ad26.COV2.S COVID-19 vaccine or a placebo. CDR3 nucleotide sequence: TGCGCCAGCAGTGGAACAGGGTGGGGGGAAACCGGGGAGCTGTTTTTT. The encoded protein is CASSGTGWGETGELFF.